Sequencing of this TCR beta chain was carried out in a study of human T cells and chemical hapten exposure. The time point here: pre-sensitization, week 0. Treatment defined: therapeutic diphenylcyclopropenone sensitization with weekly scalp DPC. Alopecia patients deemed DPC-suitable, aged 18 to 70, excluding pregnancy. This clonotype was observed at least ten times. TCRdb called the RACE reads again in MiXCR, with one record for every CDR3 protein. The sample records about 92,000 distinct CDR3 sequences, around 9.5% being singletons. The sequencing used whole blood, collected in connection with sensitization to the hapten diphenylcyclopropenone (DPC). This sequence was found in a woman aged 40 to 50 with alopecia areata. Some clones in this sample may be carry-over from other donors' samples.

DNA of the CDR3: TGTGCCAGCACAAGCGGGGGGGCCTTTGACACGCAGTATTTT. Translated, it gives CASTSGGAFDTQYF. The V and J genes are TRBV6-5 and TRBJ2-3; 10 bases map to TRBD2. The V gene's germline CDR1 is MNHEY and CDR2 SVGAGI. The CDR3 totals 14 residues. V was clipped by 7 bases and J by 9 bases; unmatched bases: 10.